This T cell receptor beta chain was observed in a study of early T cells in non-severe SARS-CoV-2 infection. One entry per CDR3 protein results from TCRdb running MiXCR on the 5' RACE reads. Among about 100,000 distinct CDR3 sequences listed, roughly 13% were seen once. The germline gives CDR1 SEHNR, CDR2 FQNEAQ (reference sequence). After removal of 3 bases from V and 6 bases from J, the junction contained 15 bases not matched to a gene. The CDR3 is made up of 18 amino acids. This clonotype was counted at least ten times. The chain joins TRBV7-9 to TRBJ2-7, with TRBD2 matching 12 bases. The sample comprised whole blood. This sequence was found in an adult who was a healthcare worker with PCR-confirmed SARS-CoV-2 infection or an uninfected control (not recorded which). As DNA, the CDR3 is TGTGCCAGCAGCTTGGGTCTAGCGGGGGGGTTCCCACAGAGCGAGCAGTACTTC. Its protein is CASSLGLAGGFPQSEQYF.